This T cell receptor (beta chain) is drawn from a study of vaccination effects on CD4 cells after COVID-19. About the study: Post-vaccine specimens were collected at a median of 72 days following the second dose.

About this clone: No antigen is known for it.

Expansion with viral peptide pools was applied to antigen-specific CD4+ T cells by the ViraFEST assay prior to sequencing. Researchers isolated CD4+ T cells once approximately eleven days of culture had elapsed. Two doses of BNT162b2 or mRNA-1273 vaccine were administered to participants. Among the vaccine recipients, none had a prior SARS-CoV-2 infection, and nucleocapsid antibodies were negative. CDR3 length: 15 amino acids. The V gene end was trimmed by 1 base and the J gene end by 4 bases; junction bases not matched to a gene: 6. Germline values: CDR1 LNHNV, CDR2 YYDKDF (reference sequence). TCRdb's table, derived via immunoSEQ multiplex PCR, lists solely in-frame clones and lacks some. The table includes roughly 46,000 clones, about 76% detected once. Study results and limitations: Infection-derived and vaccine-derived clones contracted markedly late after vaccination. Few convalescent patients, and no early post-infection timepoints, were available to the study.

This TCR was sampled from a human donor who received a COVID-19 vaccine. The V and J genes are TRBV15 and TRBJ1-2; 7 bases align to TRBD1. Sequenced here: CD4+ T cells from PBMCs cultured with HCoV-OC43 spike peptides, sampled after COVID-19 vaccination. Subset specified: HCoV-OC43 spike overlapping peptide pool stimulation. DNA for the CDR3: TGTGCCACCAGCAGAGGGGCAGGGGGGATCTATGGCTACACCTTC. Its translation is CATSRGAGGIYGYTF.